The next 12 T cell receptor beta chains were all read from a single sample in a study of T-cell reconstitution after alpha-beta-depleted transplantation in children. Preparation of the TCRbeta library involved a method that used unique molecular identifiers. MiXCR was run by TCRdb on the PCR reads, yielding one entry per CDR3 protein. This table holds roughly 500,000 distinct CDR3 sequences, 30% to 35% found once. Sequencing was performed on PBMCs from the stem cell graft donor, taken from the stem cell graft. These receptor sequences come from a human donor who donated a stem cell graft to a child with aplastic anemia.

The CDR3 region is CASSSEAGGGSYEQYF. The DNA for the CDR3 is TGTGCCAGCAGTTCGGAAGCGGGGGGAGGCTCCTACGAGCAGTACTTC. The chain links TRBV27 to TRBJ2-7; TRBD2 matches at 9 bases. Germline V CDR1 and CDR2: MNHEY, SMNVEV (reference sequence). The CDR3 is 16 residues long. The V gene end was trimmed by 4 bases and the J gene end by 0 bases; junction bases not matched to a gene: 7.

The chain couples TRBV2 to TRBJ2-1, with 14 nucleotides matching TRBD2. CDR3 size: 17 residues. V dropped 5 bases and J dropped 3; count of bases not matched to a gene: 6. Germline loops: CDR1 SNHLY, CDR2 FYNNEI. The CDR3 protein is CASSPGLAGEFYNEQFF. The DNA of the CDR3 is TGTGCCAGCAGTCCGGGACTAGCGGGAGAATTCTACAATGAGCAGTTCTTC.

This chain joins TRBV7-9 and TRBJ2-5, with TRBD2 matching over 10 bases. Unmatched junction bases numbered 8, after V lost 5 bases and J lost 5 bases. From germline, CDR1 is SEHNR and CDR2 FQNEAQ (reference sequence). This CDR3 spans 15 amino acids. The CDR3 sequence is CASSALAGGGETQYF. In DNA form, the CDR3 reads TGTGCCAGCAGCGCCTTAGCGGGAGGAGGGGAGACCCAGTACTTC. Drawing the rest from reference TRBV7-9 and TRBJ2-5, the complete variable domain is DTGVSQNPRHKITKRGQNVTFRCDPISEHNRLYWYRQTLGQGPEFLTYFQNEAQLEKSRLLSDRFSAERPKGSFSTLEIQRTEQGDSAMYLCASSALAGGGETQYFGPGTRLLVL.

The J gene is TRBJ1-6, the V gene TRBV7-2; D possibly corresponds to TRBD1 (6 bases). Trimming shortened V by 4 bases and J by 6 bases, and 19 bases separated the two germline ends. This CDR3 region has 17 residues. Germline loops: CDR1 SGHTA, CDR2 FQGNSA. The CDR3 DNA is TGTGCCAGCAGCTGGGGTGGGGGGCGAATTAGTAATTCACCCCTCCACTTT. Translation: CASSWGGGRISNSPLHF.

The CDR3 loop is CASSRGTLSSYNEQFF. The CDR3 DNA reads as TGTGCCAGCAGTAGGGGCACTCTCAGCTCCTACAATGAGCAGTTCTTC. The chain couples TRBV27 to TRBJ2-1, with a weak D call TRBD1 (5 bases). From germline, CDR1 is MNHEY and CDR2 SMNVEV (reference sequence). The CDR3 is 16 amino acids. Trimming shortened V by 5 bases and J by 0 bases, and 14 bases separated the two germline ends.

This clonotype was found a few times. This sequence joins TRBV9 and TRBJ2-1, with D possibly being TRBD1 or TRBD2 (5 bases each). V lost 5 bases and J lost 0, with 12 bases in between. The length of the CDR3 is 15 residues. Germline CDR1 SGDLS, CDR2 YYNGEE. CDR3 sequence (DNA): TGTGCCAGCAGTGACCCAGGGAGCTCCTACAATGAGCAGTTCTTC. Residues: CASSDPGSSYNEQFF.

J is TRBJ2-5 and V is TRBV15; D is undetermined. The germline V and J ends were trimmed by 1 base and 0 bases, with 15 bases remaining between them. This CDR3 comprises 17 residues. The V gene's germline CDR1 is LNHNV and CDR2 YYDKDF (reference sequence). The CDR3 reads CATSRVPRNGYQETQYF. The DNA of the CDR3 is TGTGCCACCAGCAGAGTTCCCCGGAATGGGTACCAAGAGACCCAGTACTTC.

This clonotype was picked up a small number of times. The chain links TRBV29-1 to TRBJ1-2; tentatively, D is TRBD1 (5 bases). The CDR3 is 14 amino acids. Germline-derived CDR1 and CDR2 are SQVTM and ANQGSEA. Trimming pared 2 bases from V and 2 bases from J, leaving 12 bases between. In nucleotides, the CDR3 is TGCAGCGTTGAACACAGGCTGATCAACTATGGCTACACCTTC. This codes for CSVEHRLINYGYTF. The variable domain in full, completed from reference TRBV29-1 and TRBJ1-2, reads SAVISQKPSRDICQRGTSLTIQCQVDSQVTMMFWYRQQPGQSLTLIATANQGSEATYESGFVIDKFPISRPNLTFSTLTVSNMSPEDSSIYLCSVEHRLINYGYTFGSGTRLTVV.

In its sample, this clonotype was seen a few times. The chain employs TRBV12-3 or TRBV12-4 and TRBJ2-7, with a weak D call TRBD2 (6 bases). V shed 4 bases and J shed 3 bases, with 10 bases lying between them. The CDR3 spans 13 residues. The CDR3 DNA reads as TGTGCCAGCAGTTCCCAGGGAGGCTACGAGCAGTACGTC. Residues: CASSSQGGYEQYV.

This clonotype has a count of ten or more. The gene calls are TRBV7-8 and TRBJ1-1, with D unclear. CDR3 length equals 15 residues. Germline-derived CDR1 and CDR2 are SGHVS and FQNEAQ. The V and J ends lost 5 bases and 0 bases respectively, with 13 bases between them. CDR3 nucleotides: TGTGCCAGCAGCCCGGCGAACCCTCTGAACACTGAAGCTTTCTTT. Protein: CASSPANPLNTEAFF.

V and J are TRBV5-6 and TRBJ2-7, with D maybe TRBD2 (6 bases). This CDR3 has 15 residues. Looked up from germline, CDR1 is SGHDT and CDR2 is YYEEEE. V was trimmed by 6 bases and J by 2 bases, leaving 18 bases between them. For the CDR3, the DNA is TGTGCCAGCACCTTCCAAGGGACTTTCACCTACGAGCAGTACTTC. Translated: CASTFQGTFTYEQYF. The variable domain in full, with the rest retrieved from reference TRBV5-6 and TRBJ2-7, is DAGVTQSPTHLIKTRGQQVTLRCSPKSGHDTVSWYQQALGQGPQFIFQYYEEEERQRGNFPDRFSGHQFPNYSSELNVNALLLGDSALYLCASTFQGTFTYEQYFGPGTRLTVT.

This clonotype was observed a handful of times. The V gene is TRBV11-2, the J gene TRBJ2-1, with 8 bases matching TRBD1. The CDR3 is made up of 14 amino acids. Trimming cost V 7 bases and J 0 bases; bases outside gene matches: 2. CDR1 is SGHAT, CDR2 FQNNGV, per germline. The CDR3 loop is CASTGTGSYNEQFF. For the CDR3, the DNA is TGTGCCAGCACCGGGACAGGCTCCTACAATGAGCAGTTCTTC.